This is a list of T cell receptor beta chains from one sample in a study of OX40 agonist ivuxolimab in advanced cancers. Repertoires were generated with immunoSEQ multiplex PCR, while TCRdb's copy carries only in-frame clones and drops some. This repertoire shows roughly 65,000 clones, about 82% found once; its top ten account for roughly 3.5%. The starting material was CD4+ or CD8+ T cells sorted from blood, obtained in a trial of the OX40 agonist ivuxolimab. These receptors originate from an adult with an advanced solid tumor such as melanoma, head and neck, liver or kidney cancer. The conserved cysteine and the conserved F or W are not part of the CDR3 here.

CDR3 length	J gene	V gene	CDR3 protein
11	TRBJ2-7	TRBV4-1	ASSQGGNYEQY
13	TRBJ2-3	TRBV7-3	ASSLQLGGTDTQY
14	TRBJ1-2	TRBV19	ASSIIMQTGSGGYT
12	TRBJ1-1	TRBV10-3	AISESKQAAEAF
9	TRBJ2-7	TRBV29-1	SVRGIYEQY
10	TRBJ2-3	TRBV2	ADSTGPDTQY
15	-	TRBV15	ATSRATGLASSYEQY
10	TRBJ2-1	TRBV5-6	ASSLGPNEQF
13	TRBJ2-3	TRBV28	ASSRTVDSTDTQY
13	TRBJ1-1	TRBV10-2	ASSDIRGIDTEAF
11	TRBJ1-2	TRBV7-2	ASSLRGEQGNT
13	TRBJ2-3	TRBV4-3	ASSQDSLRADTQY
14	TRBJ2-4	TRBV4-1	ASSTTTADAKNIQY
13	TRBJ2-4	TRBV30	AWSGGGVAKNIQY
10	TRBJ1-1	TRBV29-1	SVRVGGTEAF
9	TRBJ2-5	TRBV20-1	SAVDGETQY
12	TRBJ2-1	TRBV7-2	ASSLELAGNEQF
11	TRBJ2-1	TRBV4-1	ASSREPLGEQF
12	TRBJ2-7	TRBV7-9	ASRLGGSLGEQY
11	TRBJ1-2	TRBV11-2	ASRGQGVDSYT
12	TRBJ1-2	TRBV6-5	ASSSTGGVYGYT
9	TRBJ2-1	TRBV6-5	ASSNINEQF
13	TRBJ1-1	TRBV5-1	ASSLTGGGNTEAF
9	TRBJ1-1	TRBV28	ASRGGGEAF
12	TRBJ2-5	TRBV7-9	ASSSFPRAETQY
12	TRBJ2-7	TRBV27	ASSSGQGTDEQY
12	TRBJ2-7	TRBV11-2	ASSFGTGDYEQY
13	TRBJ1-1	TRBV7-8	ASSLAGQGDTEAF
12	TRBJ2-3	TRBV28	ASSTGGITDTQY
12	TRBJ1-2	TRBV5-5	ASSRDRGLYGYT
12	TRBJ2-2	TRBV2	ASRGGSNTGELF
13	TRBJ2-7	TRBV6-5	ASSPTRGASYEQY
12	TRBJ1-6	TRBV19	ASSHTGGLSPLH
13	TRBJ2-1	TRBV11-3	ASSSMTSGKNEQF
11	TRBJ2-4	TRBV15	ATSRDRENIQY
12	TRBJ2-2	TRBV4-2	ASSHPGVAGELF
13	TRBJ2-1	TRBV27	ASSLNTAGLNEQF
14	TRBJ1-4	TRBV15	ATSPGRWTRREKLF
12	TRBJ2-5	TRBV19	ASRSLSVRETQY
14	TRBJ1-5	TRBV4-1	ASSRGDRVPEQPQH
13	TRBJ1-1	TRBV28	ASRFPGRKNTEAF
14	TRBJ2-1	TRBV27	ASTTGARRSYNEQF
14	TRBJ2-1	TRBV15	ATSKSGTSGSREQF
13	TRBJ1-1	TRBV27	ASSLSFYGNTEAF
13	TRBJ2-7	TRBV6-1	ASSEAAPSSYEQY
12	TRBJ2-1	TRBV27	ASSLGGPPNEQF
13	TRBJ2-7	TRBV7-2	ASSPRGLSSYEQY
12	TRBJ2-7	TRBV27	ASSKDRGTREQY
11	TRBJ2-7	TRBV29-1	SVVWARRDEQY
11	TRBJ2-7	TRBV5-1	ASSLERGSEQY
17	TRBJ2-1	TRBV2	ASSDGTGTPNAGYNEQF
14	TRBJ1-2	TRBV5-1	ASTSNPETEVYGYT
13	TRBJ2-7	TRBV5-1	ASSPTGGSSYEQY